These T cell receptor beta chains were read from a single sample in a study of shared clonotypes between healthy human individuals. The table came from immunoSEQ multiplex PCR; TCRdb's copy has only in-frame clones and leaves some out. In the table there are 2 million to 2.5 million clones, nearly 97% of which are singletons. Specimen: naive CD4+ T cells sorted from blood. These receptor sequences come from a man younger than 35 in good health. Each CDR3 is given without its conserved first and last residue. A D gene is named only where the DNA matches it firmly.

v_call	d_call	cdr3_aa
TRBV5-1	TRBD2	ASSTGLAGTHSGPSYEQY
TRBV11-2	NA	ASSTQVGYQETQY
TRBV10-2	TRBD2	ASRSNSGSNEQF
TRBV6-1	TRBD1	ASSERGDRLIADTQY
TRBV27	NA	ASSGTGSQQY
TRBV28	NA	ASSPSGTGTNEQF
TRBV5-1	NA	ASSLEREAQY
TRBV7-8	TRBD1	ASSLTTFGQGNQPQH
TRBV9	TRBD2	ASSVGSAGGRSYNEQF
TRBV10-3	NA	AIKEDLGRGGST
TRBV6-5	TRBD1	ASSYWDREYEQY
TRBV11-2	NA	ASSLDVGPTDTQY
TRBV5-1	NA	ASTQDKNTEAF
TRBV10-3	TRBD1	AISERQGDNTQY
TRBV7-2	NA	ASTSRTGFVQY
TRBV29-1	TRBD2	SVELGTSRGDEQF
TRBV7-2	NA	ASSLVPGSSYEQY
TRBV30	TRBD1	AWSAYRGTEAF
TRBV5-1	TRBD2	ASSTGTSYEQY
TRBV19	NA	ASSLGSNSPLH
TRBV2	TRBD1	ASRLTTGGDSPLH
TRBV28	NA	ASRPPLENGYT
TRBV2	NA	ASSEADRLGGYT
TRBV11-2	TRBD1	ASSDEGRGLTEAF
TRBV10-2	NA	ASSGKTTGELF
TRBV2	NA	ASSGDSPGQF
TRBV6-1	NA	ASSERERVSSYNEQF
TRBV25-1	TRBD1	ASSGLLGGQGYEQY
TRBV7-7	NA	ASSLSSNTEAF
TRBV29-1	TRBD1	SVESGTGHYGYT
TRBV6-4	NA	ASSESGRSYNEQF
TRBV29-1	NA	SVRPGGTDTQY
TRBV28	NA	ASSSRTRTAETQY
TRBV19	NA	ASYVSVGAEAF
TRBV2	NA	ASSESSLSGELF
TRBV5-1	TRBD1	ASSPSGTGTHEQY
TRBV5-6	NA	ASSMARYEQY
TRBV5-4	NA	ASSAGQPSYEQY
TRBV5-1	TRBD1	ASSWGQQNTEAF
TRBV6-1	NA	ASSGSVGDRTYEQY
TRBV5-8	TRBD2	ASSFRTRKDTGELF
TRBV6-5	NA	ASSPTPATGTEAF
TRBV10-2	NA	ASSLLPMGEKLF
TRBV4-1	TRBD1	ASSPSGQGQETQY
TRBV27	TRBD1	ASSGTGGSYEQY
TRBV4-1	NA	ASSQDGLYEQF
TRBV7-9	NA	ASSLVAATNEKLF
TRBV30	TRBD1	AWSRGLSGNTIY
TRBV4-1	TRBD2	ASSQDKDLAGSETQY
TRBV7-9	TRBD1	ASSSSDRDNYGYT
TRBV2	NA	ASSVQYNSPLH
TRBV5-4	NA	ASSLEAASYHEQY
TRBV27	TRBD1	ASSATFGTGGNQPQH
TRBV28	TRBD2	ASSLLIRASGGAGELF
TRBV10-3	NA	ATSGGYEQY
TRBV5-1	NA	ASSFGTVNTEAF
TRBV29-1	TRBD1	SPDGTEYSNQPQH